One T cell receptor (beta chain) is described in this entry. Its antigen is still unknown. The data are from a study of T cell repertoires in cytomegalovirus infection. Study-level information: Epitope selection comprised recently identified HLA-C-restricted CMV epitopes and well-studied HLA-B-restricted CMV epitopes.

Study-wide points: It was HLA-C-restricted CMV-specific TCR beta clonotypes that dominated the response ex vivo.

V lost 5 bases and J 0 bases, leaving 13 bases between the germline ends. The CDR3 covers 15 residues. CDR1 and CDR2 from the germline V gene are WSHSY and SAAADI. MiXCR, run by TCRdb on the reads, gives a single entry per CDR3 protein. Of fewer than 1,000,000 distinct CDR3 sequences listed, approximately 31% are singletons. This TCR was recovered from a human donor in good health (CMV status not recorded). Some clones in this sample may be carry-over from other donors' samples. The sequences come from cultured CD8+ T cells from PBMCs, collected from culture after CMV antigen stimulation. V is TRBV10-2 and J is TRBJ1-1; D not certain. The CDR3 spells CASSLDLTLNTEAFF. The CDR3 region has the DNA TGCGCCAGCAGTCTGGATTTAACCTTGAACACTGAAGCTTTCTTT.